Following are 3 T cell receptor beta chains from one sample sequenced in a study. MiXCR, applied by TCRdb to the RT-PCR reads, yields one record per CDR3 protein. The profile shows approximately 720,000 distinct CDR3 sequences, approximately 15% of them singletons. Source material: memory CD4+ T cells from blood. These receptor sequences come from a female donor in good health, serving as a healthy control.

The chain recombines TRBV6-2 or TRBV6-3 with TRBJ2-1, with D perhaps TRBD1 (6 bases). Germline V CDR1 and CDR2: MNHEY, SVGEGT. CDR3 length: 14 residues. The V and J ends lost 6 bases and 0 bases respectively, with 9 bases between them. The CDR3 here is CASRRQASYNEQFF. CDR3 DNA: TGTGCCAGCAGGCGACAGGCCTCCTACAATGAGCAGTTCTTC.

To note about this clonotype: Possible read error: a much larger clone is one base away. The chain is built from TRBV12-3 or TRBV12-4 and TRBJ2-5; D is possibly TRBD1 or TRBD2 (5 bases each). V was clipped by 6 bases and J by 11 bases, with 19 bases between them. CDR3 length equals 13 residues. The CDR3 coding sequence is TGTGCCAGCAGCCACGGGGCTTACAATGAGCAGTACTTC. Residues: CASSHGAYNEQYF.

Many counts were recorded for this clonotype. The gene calls are TRBV5-1 and TRBJ2-1, with TRBD2 identical over 10 bases. Germline V gives CDR1 SGHRS, CDR2 YFSETQ. Trimming took 4 bases from V and 9 from J; bases not matched to a gene: 16. The CDR3 loop spans 17 amino acids. DNA of the CDR3: TGCGCCAGCAGCCCATCTCTCTTGACTAGCGGGCAGCTTGAGCAGTTCTTC. Its protein product is CASSPSLLTSGQLEQFF.